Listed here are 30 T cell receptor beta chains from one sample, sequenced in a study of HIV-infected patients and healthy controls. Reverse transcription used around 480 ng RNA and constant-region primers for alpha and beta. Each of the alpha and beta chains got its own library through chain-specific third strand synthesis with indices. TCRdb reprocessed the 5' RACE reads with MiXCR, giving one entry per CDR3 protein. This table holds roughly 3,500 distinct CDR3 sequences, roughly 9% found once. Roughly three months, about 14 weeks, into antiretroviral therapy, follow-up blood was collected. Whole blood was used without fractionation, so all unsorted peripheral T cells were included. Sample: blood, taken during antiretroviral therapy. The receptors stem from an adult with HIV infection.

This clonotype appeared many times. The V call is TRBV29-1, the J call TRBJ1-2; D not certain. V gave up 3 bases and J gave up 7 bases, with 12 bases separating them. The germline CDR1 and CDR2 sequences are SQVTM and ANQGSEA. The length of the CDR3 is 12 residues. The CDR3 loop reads CSVEFPVGGYTF. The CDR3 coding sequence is TGCAGCGTTGAGTTCCCAGTGGGTGGCTACACCTTC.

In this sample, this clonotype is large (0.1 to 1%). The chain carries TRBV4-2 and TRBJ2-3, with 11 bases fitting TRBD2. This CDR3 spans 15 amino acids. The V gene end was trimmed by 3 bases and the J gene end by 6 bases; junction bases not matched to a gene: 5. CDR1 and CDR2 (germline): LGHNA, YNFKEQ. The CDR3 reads CASSQGLADKDTQYF. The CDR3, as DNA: TGTGCCAGCAGCCAGGGACTAGCGGATAAGGATACGCAGTATTTT.

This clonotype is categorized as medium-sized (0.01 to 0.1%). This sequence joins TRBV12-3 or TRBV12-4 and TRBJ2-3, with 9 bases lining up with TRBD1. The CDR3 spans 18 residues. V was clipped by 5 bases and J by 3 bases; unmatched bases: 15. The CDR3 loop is CASSHPGTGFSWTDTQYF. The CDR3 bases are TGTGCCAGCAGTCACCCCGGGACAGGGTTTAGTTGGACAGATACGCAGTATTTT.

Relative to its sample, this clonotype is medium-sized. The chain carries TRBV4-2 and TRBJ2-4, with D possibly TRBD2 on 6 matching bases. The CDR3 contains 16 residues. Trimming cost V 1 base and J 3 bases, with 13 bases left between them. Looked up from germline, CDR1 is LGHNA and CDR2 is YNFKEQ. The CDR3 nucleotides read TGTGCCAGCAGCCAAGCAAAGACTAGAGTCAAAAACATTCAGTACTTC. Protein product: CASSQAKTRVKNIQYF.

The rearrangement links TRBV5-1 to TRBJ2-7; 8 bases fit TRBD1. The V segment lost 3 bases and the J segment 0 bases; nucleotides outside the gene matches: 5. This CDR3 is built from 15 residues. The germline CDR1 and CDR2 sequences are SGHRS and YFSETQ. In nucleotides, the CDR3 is TGCGCCAGCAGCTCTTCAGGACAGGGCTCCTACGAGCAGTACTTC. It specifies CASSSSGQGSYEQYF.

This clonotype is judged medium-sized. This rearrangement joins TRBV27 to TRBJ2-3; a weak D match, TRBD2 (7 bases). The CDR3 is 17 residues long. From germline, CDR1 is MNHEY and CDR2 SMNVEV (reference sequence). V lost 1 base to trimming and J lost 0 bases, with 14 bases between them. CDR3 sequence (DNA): TGTGCCAGCAGTTTATTGGGAGGGGGTCTTAGCACAGATACGCAGTATTTT. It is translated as CASSLLGGGLSTDTQYF.

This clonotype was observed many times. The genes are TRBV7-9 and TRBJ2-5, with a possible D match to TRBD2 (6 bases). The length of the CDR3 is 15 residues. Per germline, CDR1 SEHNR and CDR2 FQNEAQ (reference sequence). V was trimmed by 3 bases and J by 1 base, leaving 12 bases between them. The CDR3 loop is CASSLVGLSQETQYF. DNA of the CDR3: TGTGCCAGCAGCTTGGTCGGACTAAGCCAAGAGACCCAGTACTTC.

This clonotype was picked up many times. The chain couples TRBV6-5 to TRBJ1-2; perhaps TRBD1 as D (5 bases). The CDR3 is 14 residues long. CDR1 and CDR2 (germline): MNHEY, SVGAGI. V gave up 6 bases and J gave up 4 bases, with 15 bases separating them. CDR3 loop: CASSPIQGTYGYTF. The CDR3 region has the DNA TGTGCCAGCAGCCCGATTCAGGGAACCTATGGCTACACCTTC.

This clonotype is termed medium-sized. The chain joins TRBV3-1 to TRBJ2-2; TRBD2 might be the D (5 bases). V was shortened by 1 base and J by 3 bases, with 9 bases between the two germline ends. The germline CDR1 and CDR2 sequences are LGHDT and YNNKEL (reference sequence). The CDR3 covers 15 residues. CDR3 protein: CASSQVPGDTGELFF. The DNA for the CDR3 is TGTGCCAGCAGCCAAGTTCCCGGGGACACCGGGGAGCTGTTTTTT.

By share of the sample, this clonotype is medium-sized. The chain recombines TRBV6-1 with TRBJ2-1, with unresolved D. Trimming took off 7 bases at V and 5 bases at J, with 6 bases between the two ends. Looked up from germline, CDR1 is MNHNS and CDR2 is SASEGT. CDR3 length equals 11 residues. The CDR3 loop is CASMVHNEQFF. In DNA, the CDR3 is TGTGCCAGCATGGTCCACAATGAGCAGTTCTTC.

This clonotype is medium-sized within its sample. The DNA of the CDR3 is TGTGCCAGCAGAGACAGGGGGCGCTTGACAGATACGCAGTATTTT. It codes for CASRDRGRLTDTQYF. V is TRBV12-3 or TRBV12-4 and J is TRBJ2-3; TRBD1 agrees at 10 bases. Trimming at V came to 6 bases and at J to 3 bases, leaving 6 bases not matched to a gene. The CDR3 is 15 amino acids.

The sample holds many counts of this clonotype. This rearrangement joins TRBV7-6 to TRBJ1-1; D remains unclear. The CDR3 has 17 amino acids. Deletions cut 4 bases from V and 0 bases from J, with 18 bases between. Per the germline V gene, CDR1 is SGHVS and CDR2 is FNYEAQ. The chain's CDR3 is CASSSNARVQMNTEAFF. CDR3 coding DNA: TGTGCCAGCAGCTCCAACGCCAGAGTGCAAATGAACACTGAAGCTTTCTTT. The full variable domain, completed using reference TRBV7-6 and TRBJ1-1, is GAGVSQSPRYKVTKRGQDVALRCDPISGHVSLYWYRQALGQGPEFLTYFNYEAQQDKSGLPNDRFSAERPEGSISTLTIQRTEQRDSAMYRCASSSNARVQMNTEAFFGQGTRLTVV.

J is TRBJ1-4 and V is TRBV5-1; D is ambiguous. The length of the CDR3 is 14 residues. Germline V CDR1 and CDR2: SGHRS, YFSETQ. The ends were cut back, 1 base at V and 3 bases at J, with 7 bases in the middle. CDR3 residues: CASSLSSSNEKLFF. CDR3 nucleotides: TGCGCCAGCAGCTTGTCCAGTTCTAATGAAAAACTGTTTTTT.

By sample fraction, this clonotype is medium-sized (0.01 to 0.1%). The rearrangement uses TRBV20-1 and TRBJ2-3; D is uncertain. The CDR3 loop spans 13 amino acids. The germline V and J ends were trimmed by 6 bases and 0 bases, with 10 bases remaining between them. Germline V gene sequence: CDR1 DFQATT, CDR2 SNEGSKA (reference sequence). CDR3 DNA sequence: TGCAGTGCGGTCAAGATTAGCACAGATACGCAGTATTTT. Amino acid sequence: CSAVKISTDTQYF.

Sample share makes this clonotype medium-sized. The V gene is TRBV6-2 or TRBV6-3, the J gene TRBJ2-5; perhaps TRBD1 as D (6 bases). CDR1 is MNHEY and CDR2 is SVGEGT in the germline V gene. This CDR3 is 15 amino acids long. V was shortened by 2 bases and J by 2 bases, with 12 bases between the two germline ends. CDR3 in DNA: TGTGCCAGCAGTTACGGACAGCGCGCACAAGAGACCCAGTACTTC. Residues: CASSYGQRAQETQYF.

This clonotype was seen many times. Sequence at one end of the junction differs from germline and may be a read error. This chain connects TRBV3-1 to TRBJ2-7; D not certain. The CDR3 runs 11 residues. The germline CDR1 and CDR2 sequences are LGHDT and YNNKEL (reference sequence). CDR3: CASSQGGRVNF. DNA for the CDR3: TGTGCCAGCAGCCAAGGCGGCCGCGTGAACTTC.

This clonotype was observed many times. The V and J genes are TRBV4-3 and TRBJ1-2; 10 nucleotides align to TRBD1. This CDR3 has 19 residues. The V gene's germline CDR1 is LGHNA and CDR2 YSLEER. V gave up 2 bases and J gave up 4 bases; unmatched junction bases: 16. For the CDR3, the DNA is TGCGCCAGCAGCCAAAAAGAGGCGGAGACAGGGGGCGATCCCTATGGCTACACCTTC. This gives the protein CASSQKEAETGGDPYGYTF.

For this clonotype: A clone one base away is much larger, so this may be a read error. CDR3 loop: CSSSSSRTGFDNEQFF. CDR3 sequence (DNA): TGTTCCAGCAGCTCTAGTAGGACAGGCTTCGATAATGAGCAGTTCTTC. The genes are TRBV13 and TRBJ2-1, with TRBD1 identical over 7 bases. The CDR3 consists of 16 residues. Germline V gene sequence: CDR1 PRHDT, CDR2 FYEKMQ (reference sequence). Together with reference TRBV13 and TRBJ2-1, the CDR3 gives the full variable domain: AAGVIQSPRHLIKEKRETATLKCYPIPRHDTVYWYQQGPGQDPQFLISFYEKMQSDKGSIPDRFSAQQFSDYHSELNMSSLELGDSALYFCSSSSSRTGFDNEQFFGPGTRLTVL.

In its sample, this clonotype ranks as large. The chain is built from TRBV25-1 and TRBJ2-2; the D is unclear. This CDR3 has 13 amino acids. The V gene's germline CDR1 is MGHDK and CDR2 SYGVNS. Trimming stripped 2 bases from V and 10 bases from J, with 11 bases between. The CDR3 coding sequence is TGTGCCAGCAGTGAAGGGCGGCGGATGGAGCTGTTTTTT. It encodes CASSEGRRMELFF.

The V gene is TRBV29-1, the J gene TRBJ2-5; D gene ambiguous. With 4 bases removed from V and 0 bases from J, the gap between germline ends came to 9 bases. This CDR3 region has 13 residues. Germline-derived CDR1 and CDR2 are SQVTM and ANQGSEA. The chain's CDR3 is CSVGMGYQETQYF. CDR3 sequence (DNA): TGCAGCGTTGGTATGGGGTACCAAGAGACCCAGTACTTC. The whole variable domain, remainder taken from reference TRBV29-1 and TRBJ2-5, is SAVISQKPSRDICQRGTSLTIQCQVDSQVTMMFWYRQQPGQSLTLIATANQGSEATYESGFVIDKFPISRPNLTFSTLTVSNMSPEDSSIYLCSVGMGYQETQYFGPGTRLLVL.

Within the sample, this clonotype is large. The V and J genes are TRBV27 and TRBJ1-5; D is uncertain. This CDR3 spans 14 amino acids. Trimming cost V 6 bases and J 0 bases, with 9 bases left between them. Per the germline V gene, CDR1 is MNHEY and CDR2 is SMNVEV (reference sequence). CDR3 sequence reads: CASRPGTSNQPQHF. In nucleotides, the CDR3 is TGTGCCAGCAGGCCGGGAACTAGCAATCAGCCCCAGCATTTT.

The CDR3 DNA reads TGCGCCAGCCAAGATTATGGCCGGCTGAACACTGAAGCTTTCTTT. This codes for CASQDYGRLNTEAFF. This chain connects TRBV4-1 to TRBJ1-1, with D unresolved. The CDR3 sequence is 15 residues long. V was clipped by 8 bases and J by 0 bases, with 16 bases between them. Germline-derived CDR1 and CDR2 are MGHRA and YSYEKL.

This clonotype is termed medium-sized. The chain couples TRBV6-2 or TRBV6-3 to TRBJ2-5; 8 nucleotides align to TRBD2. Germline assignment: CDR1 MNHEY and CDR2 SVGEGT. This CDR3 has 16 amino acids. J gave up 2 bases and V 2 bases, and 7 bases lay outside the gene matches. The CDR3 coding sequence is TGTGCCAGCAGTTACGTGCCTAGCGGGTATCAAGAGACCCAGTACTTC. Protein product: CASSYVPSGYQETQYF.

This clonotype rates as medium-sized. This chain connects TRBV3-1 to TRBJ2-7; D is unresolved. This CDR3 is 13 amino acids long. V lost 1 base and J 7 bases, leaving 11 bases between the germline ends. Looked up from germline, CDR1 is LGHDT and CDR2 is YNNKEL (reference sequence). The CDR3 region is CASSQGAAWEQYF. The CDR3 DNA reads TGTGCCAGCAGCCAAGGGGCAGCGTGGGAGCAGTACTTC.

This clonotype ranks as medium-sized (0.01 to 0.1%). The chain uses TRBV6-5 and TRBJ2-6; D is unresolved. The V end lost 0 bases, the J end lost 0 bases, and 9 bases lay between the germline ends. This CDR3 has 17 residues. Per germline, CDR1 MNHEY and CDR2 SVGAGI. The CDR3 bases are TGTGCCAGCAGTTACTCAACGGGTGTCTCTGGGGCCAACGTCCTGACTTTC. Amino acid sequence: CASSYSTGVSGANVLTF.

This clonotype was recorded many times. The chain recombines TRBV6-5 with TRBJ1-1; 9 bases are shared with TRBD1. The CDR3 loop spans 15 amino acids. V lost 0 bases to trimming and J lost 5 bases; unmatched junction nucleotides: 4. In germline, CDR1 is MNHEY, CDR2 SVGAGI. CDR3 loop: CASSYSLTGGTEAFF. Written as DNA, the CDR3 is TGTGCCAGCAGTTACTCATTGACAGGGGGAACTGAAGCTTTCTTT.

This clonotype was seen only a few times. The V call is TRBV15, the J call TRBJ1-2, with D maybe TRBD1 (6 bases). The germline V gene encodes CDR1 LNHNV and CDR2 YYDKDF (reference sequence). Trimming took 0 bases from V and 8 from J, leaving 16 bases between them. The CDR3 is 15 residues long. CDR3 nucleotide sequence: TGTGCCACCAGCAGAGATACTGGGGGGCTGCGAGGCTACACCTTC. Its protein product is CATSRDTGGLRGYTF.

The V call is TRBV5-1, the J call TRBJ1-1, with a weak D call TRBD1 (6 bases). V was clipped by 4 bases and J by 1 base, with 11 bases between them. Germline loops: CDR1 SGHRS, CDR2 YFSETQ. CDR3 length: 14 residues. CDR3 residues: CASSTPGQNTEAFF. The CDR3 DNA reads TGCGCCAGCAGCACTCCGGGACAGAACACTGAAGCTTTCTTT.

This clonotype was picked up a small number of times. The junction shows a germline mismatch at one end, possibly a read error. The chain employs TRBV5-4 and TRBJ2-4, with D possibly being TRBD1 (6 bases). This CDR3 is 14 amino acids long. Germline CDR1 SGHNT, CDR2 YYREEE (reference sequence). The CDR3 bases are TGTGCCAGCAGCTTGGCTTCCCAGGGGAGCGATATGCGCTTC. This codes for CASSLASQGSDMRF.

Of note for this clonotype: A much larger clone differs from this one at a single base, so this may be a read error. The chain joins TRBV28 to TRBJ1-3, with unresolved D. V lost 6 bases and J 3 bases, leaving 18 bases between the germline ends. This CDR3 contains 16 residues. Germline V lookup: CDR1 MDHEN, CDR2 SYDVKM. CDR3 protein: CASSIGTGGYGNTIYF. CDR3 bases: TGTGCCAGCAGCATAGGCACTGGAGGCTATGGAAACACCATATATTTT.